Sequencing of this TCR beta chain was carried out in a study of CD8 T cells in Susac syndrome. This CDR3 has 11 amino acids. The germline V gene encodes CDR1 SGHRS and CDR2 YFSETQ. With 1 base removed from V and 9 bases from J, the gap between germline ends came to 8 bases. Reverse transcription of about 0.5 to 1 ug RNA used random hexamers. The TCR beta CDR3 was amplified by immunoSEQ multiplex PCR across 54 Vbeta, 13 Jbeta. TCRdb re-derived calls from the immunoSEQ multiplex PCR reads in MiXCR, one entry per CDR3 protein. The sample holds about 140,000 distinct CDR3 sequences, roughly 94% seen once.

V and J are TRBV5-1 and TRBJ2-7; D remains unclear. Sequenced material: CD4+ T cells from PBMCs. The TCR originated in a human donor with Susac syndrome. This CDR3 reads CASSLSKGQYF. CDR3 coding DNA: TGCGCCAGCAGCTTGAGTAAAGGGCAGTACTTC.